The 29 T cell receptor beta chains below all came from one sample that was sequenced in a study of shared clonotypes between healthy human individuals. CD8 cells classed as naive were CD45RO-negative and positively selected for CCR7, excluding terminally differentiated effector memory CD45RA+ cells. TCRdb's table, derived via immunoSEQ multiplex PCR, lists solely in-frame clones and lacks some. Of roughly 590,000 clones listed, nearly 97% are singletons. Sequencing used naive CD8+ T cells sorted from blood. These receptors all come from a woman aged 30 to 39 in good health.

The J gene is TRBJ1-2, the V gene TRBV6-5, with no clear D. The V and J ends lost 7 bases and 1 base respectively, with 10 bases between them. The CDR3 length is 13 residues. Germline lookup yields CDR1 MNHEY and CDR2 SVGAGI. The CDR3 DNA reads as TGTGCCAGCACTATTCTGGGTAACTATGGCTACACCTTC. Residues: CASTILGNYGYTF.

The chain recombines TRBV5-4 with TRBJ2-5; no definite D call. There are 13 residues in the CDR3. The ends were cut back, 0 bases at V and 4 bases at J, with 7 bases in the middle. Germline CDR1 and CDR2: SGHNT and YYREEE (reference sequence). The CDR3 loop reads CASSLDLSETQYF. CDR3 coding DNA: TGTGCCAGCAGCTTGGACCTTTCAGAGACCCAGTACTTC.

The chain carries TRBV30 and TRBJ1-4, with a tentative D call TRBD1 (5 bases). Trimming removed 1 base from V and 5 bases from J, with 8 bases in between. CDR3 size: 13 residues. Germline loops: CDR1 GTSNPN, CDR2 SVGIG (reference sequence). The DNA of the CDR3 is TGTGCCTGGAGTGCAGGGACGAATGAAAAACTGTTTTTT. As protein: CAWSAGTNEKLFF.

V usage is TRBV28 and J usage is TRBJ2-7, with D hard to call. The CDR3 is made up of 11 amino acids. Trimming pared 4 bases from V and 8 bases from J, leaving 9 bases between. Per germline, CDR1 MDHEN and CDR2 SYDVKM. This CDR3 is CASSSVVKQYF. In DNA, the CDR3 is TGTGCCAGCAGTTCCGTTGTGAAGCAGTACTTC.

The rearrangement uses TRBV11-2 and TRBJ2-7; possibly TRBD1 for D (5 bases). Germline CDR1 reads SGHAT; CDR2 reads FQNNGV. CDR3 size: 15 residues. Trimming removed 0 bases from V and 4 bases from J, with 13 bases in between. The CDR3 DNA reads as TGTGCCAGCAGCTTAGACCCCGGACAATCGTACGAGCAGTACTTC. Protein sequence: CASSLDPGQSYEQYF.

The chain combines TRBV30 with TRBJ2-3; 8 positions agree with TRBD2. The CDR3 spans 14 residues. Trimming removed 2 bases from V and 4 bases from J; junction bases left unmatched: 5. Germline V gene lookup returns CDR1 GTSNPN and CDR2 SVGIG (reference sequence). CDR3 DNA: TGTGCCTGGAGTATAGCGGGAAAGGCAGATACGCAGTATTTT. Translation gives CAWSIAGKADTQYF.

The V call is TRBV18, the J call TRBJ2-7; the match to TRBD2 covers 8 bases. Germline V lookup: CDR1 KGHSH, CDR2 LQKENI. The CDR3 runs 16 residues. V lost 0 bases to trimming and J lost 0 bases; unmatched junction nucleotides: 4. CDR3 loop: CASSPPSGGSSYEQYF. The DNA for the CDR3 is TGTGCCAGCTCACCACCGAGCGGGGGAAGCTCCTACGAGCAGTACTTC.

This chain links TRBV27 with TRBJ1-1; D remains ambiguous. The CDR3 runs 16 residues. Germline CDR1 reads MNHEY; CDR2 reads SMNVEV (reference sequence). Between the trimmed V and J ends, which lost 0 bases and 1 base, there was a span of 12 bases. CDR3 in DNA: TGTGCCAGCAGTTTATCCCATGGTGCAGGGAACACTGAAGCTTTCTTT. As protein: CASSLSHGAGNTEAFF.

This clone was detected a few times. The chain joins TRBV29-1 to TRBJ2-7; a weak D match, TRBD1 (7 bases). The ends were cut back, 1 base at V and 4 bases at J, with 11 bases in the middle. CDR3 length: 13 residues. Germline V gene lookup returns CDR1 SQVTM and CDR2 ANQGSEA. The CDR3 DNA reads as TGCAGCGTTGAAGCGGAGGGGGCGTACGAGCAGTACTTC. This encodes CSVEAEGAYEQYF.

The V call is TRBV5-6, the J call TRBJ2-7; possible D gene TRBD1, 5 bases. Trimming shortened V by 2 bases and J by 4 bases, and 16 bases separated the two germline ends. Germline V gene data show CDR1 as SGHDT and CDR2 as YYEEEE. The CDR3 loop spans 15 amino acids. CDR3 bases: TGTGCCAGCAGCTTTTTACAGGCGCTACGGTACGAGCAGTACTTC. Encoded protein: CASSFLQALRYEQYF. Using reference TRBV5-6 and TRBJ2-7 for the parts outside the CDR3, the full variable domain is DAGVTQSPTHLIKTRGQQVTLRCSPKSGHDTVSWYQQALGQGPQFIFQYYEEEERQRGNFPDRFSGHQFPNYSSELNVNALLLGDSALYLCASSFLQALRYEQYFGPGTRLTVT.

As DNA, the CDR3 is TGTGCCAGCAGTTTTGGCGGGGAAGACAATGAGCAGTTCTTC. Translating gives CASSFGGEDNEQFF. The chain couples TRBV28 to TRBJ2-1; weak D call: TRBD2 (6 bases). The CDR3 length is 14 residues. Germline assignment: CDR1 MDHEN and CDR2 SYDVKM. V was pared by 3 bases and J by 5 bases, with 11 bases between.

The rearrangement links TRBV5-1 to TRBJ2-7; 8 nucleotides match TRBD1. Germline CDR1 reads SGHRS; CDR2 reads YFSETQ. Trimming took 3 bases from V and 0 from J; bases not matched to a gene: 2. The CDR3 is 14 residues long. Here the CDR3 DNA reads TGCGCCAGCAGCTGGACAGGGAACTCCTACGAGCAGTACTTC. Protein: CASSWTGNSYEQYF. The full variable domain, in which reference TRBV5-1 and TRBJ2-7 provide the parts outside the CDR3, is KAGVTQTPRYLIKTRGQQVTLSCSPISGHRSVSWYQQTPGQGLQFLFEYFSETQRNKGNFPGRFSGRQFSNSRSEMNVSTLELGDSALYLCASSWTGNSYEQYFGPGTRLTVT.

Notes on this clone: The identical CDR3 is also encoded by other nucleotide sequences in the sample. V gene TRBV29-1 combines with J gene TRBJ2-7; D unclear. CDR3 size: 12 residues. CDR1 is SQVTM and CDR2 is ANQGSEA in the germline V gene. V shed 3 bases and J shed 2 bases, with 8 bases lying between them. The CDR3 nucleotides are TGCAGCGTTGAGGCAGGAACCTACGAGCAGTACTTC. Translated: CSVEAGTYEQYF.

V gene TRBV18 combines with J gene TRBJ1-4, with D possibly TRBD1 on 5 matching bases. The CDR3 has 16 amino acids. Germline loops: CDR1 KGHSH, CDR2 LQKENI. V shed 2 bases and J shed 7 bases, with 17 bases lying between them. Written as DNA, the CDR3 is TGTGCCAGCTCACCAGACAGTTCCCCCGCCTCTGAAAAACTGTTTTTT. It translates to CASSPDSSPASEKLFF.

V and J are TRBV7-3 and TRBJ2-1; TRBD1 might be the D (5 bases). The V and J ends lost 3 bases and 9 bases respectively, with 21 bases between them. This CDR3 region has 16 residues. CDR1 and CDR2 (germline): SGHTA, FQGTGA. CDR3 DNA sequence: TGTGCCAGCAGCTTGCTGGGGTGGGGCTCGGTTGGTGAGCAGTTCTTC. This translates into CASSLLGWGSVGEQFF.

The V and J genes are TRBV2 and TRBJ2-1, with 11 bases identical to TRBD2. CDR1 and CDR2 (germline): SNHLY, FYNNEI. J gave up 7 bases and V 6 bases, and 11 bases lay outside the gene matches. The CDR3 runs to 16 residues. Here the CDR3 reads CASRFLAGGPGNEQFF. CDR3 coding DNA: TGTGCCAGCAGGTTTCTAGCGGGAGGCCCTGGGAATGAGCAGTTCTTC.

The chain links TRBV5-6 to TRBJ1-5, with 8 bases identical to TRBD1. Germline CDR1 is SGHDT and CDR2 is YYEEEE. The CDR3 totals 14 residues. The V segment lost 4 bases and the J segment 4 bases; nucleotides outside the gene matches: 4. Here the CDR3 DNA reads TGTGCCAGCAGCCCAACAGGGGGGAATCAGCCCCAGCATTTT. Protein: CASSPTGGNQPQHF.

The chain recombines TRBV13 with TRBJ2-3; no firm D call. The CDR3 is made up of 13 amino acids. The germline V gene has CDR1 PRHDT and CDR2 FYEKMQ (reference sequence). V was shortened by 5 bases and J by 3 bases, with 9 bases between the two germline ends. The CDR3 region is CASSPRQTDTQYF. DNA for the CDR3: TGTGCCAGCAGCCCCCGGCAGACAGATACGCAGTATTTT.

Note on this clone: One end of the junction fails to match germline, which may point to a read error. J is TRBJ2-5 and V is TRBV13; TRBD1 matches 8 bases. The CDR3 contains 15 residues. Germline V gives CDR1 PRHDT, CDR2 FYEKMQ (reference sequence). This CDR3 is CAGSPGQVLQETQYF. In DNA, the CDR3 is TGTGCCGGCAGCCCGGGACAGGTCCTACAAGAGACCCAGTACTTC.

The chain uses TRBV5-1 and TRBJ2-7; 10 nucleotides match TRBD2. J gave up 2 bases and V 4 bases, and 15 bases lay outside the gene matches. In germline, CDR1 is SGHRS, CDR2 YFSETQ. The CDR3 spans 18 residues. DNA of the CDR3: TGCGCCAGCAGCCTTGGCAAGCGGGAGGGTATAAAAACCTACGAGCAGTACTTC. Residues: CASSLGKREGIKTYEQYF.

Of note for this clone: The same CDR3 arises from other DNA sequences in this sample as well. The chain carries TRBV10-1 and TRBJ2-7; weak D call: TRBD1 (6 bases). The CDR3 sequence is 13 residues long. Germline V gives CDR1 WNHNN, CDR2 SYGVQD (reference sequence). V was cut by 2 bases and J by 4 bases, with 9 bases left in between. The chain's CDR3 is CASSEGQGYEQYF. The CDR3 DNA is TGCGCCAGCAGTGAGGGGCAGGGGTACGAGCAGTACTTC.

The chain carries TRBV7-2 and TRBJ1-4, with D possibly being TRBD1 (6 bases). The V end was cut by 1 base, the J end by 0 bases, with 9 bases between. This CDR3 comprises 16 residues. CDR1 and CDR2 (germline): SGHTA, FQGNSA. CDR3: CASSLDREATNEKLFF. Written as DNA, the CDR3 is TGTGCCAGCAGCTTAGACAGGGAAGCAACTAATGAAAAACTGTTTTTT. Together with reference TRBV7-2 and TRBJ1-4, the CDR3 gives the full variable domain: GAGVSQSPSNKVTEKGKDVELRCDPISGHTALYWYRQSLGQGLEFLIYFQGNSAPDKSGLPSDRFSAERTGGSVSTLTIQRTQQEDSAVYLCASSLDREATNEKLFFGSGTQLSVL.

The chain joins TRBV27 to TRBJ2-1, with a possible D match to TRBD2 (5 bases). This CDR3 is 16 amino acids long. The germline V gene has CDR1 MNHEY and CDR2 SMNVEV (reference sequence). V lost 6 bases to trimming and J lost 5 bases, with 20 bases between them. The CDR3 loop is CASREFTATNHNEQFF. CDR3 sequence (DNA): TGTGCCAGCAGAGAATTTACAGCGACTAACCACAATGAGCAGTTCTTC.

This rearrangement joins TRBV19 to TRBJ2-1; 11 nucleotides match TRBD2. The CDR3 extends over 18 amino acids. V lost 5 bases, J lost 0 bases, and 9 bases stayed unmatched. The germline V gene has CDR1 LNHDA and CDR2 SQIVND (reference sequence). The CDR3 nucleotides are TGTGCCAGTAGTCCCTTTCCTAGCGGGAGGAGCTCCTACAATGAGCAGTTCTTC. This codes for CASSPFPSGRSSYNEQFF.

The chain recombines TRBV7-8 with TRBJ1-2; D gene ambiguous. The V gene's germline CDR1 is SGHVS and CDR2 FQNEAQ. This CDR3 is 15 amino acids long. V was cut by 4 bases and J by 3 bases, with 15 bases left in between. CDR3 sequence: CASSSPVAPYYGYTF. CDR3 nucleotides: TGTGCCAGCAGCTCCCCGGTGGCCCCTTACTATGGCTACACCTTC.

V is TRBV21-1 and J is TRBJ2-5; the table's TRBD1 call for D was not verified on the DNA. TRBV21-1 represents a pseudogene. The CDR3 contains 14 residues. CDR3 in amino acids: CASSKRGQGKTQYF. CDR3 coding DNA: TGTGCCAGCAGCAAAAGGGGACAGGGTAAGACCCAGTACTTC.

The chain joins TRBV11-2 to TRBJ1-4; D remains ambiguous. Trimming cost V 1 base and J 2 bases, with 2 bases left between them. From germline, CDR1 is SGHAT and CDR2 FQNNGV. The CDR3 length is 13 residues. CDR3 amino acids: CASSLVTNEKLFF. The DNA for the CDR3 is TGTGCCAGCAGCTTAGTTACTAATGAAAAACTGTTTTTT.

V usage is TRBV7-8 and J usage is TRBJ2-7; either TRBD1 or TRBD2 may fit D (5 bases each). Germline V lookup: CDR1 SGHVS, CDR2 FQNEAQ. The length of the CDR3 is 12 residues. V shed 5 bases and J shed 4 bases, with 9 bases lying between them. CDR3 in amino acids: CASSLRGYEQYF. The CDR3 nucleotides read TGTGCCAGCAGCCTGAGGGGTTACGAGCAGTACTTC.

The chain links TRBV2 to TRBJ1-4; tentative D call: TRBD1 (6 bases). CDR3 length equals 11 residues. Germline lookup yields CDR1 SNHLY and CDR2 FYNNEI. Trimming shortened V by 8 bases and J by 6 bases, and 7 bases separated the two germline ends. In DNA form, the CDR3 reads TGTGCCAGCTCAGGGGATGAAAAACTGTTTTTT. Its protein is CASSGDEKLFF.